The 27 T cell receptor beta chains presented below share a single source sample, sequenced in a study of vaccination and CD4 T cells after COVID-19. Treatment described: approximately nine-day PBMC culture with coronavirus spike peptide pools or control peptides (ViraFEST assay). Once obtained from cultured CD4+ T cells, the DNA was sequenced using the Oncomine TCR Beta short-read assay. TCRdb passed the PCR reads through MiXCR, listing each CDR3 protein once. The sample lists just under 20,000 distinct CDR3 sequences, about 40% occurring once. These TCRs are of unknown antigen specificity. Sequences were derived from CD4+ T cells from blood, cultured in vitro, sampled before SARS-CoV-2 vaccination. These receptors all stem from a human donor who received a COVID-19 vaccine.

This clonotype turned up a few times. The rearrangement links TRBV7-9 to TRBJ2-3; TRBD2 agrees at 7 bases. Trimming cost V 3 bases and J 4 bases; bases outside gene matches: 13. The CDR3 totals 17 residues. The V gene's germline CDR1 is SEHNR and CDR2 FQNEAQ (reference sequence). As DNA, the CDR3 is TGTGCCAGCAGCTTCCCGGGGATAGCGGGTATCGCAGATACGCAGTATTTT. Translating gives CASSFPGIAGIADTQYF.

A few counts support this clonotype. The chain employs TRBV7-2 and TRBJ2-5, with D maybe TRBD2 (6 bases). This CDR3 is 13 amino acids long. Germline CDR1 SGHTA, CDR2 FQGNSA. V was shortened by 5 bases and J by 4 bases, with 11 bases between the two germline ends. DNA for the CDR3: TGTGCCAGCAGCGCCTCCGGGGGAGAGACCCAGTACTTC. Translating it yields CASSASGGETQYF.

The J gene is TRBJ2-7, the V gene TRBV24-1; D is undetermined. This CDR3 spans 15 amino acids. Germline CDR1 reads KGHDR; CDR2 reads SFDVKD. V shed 5 bases and J shed 6 bases, with 19 bases lying between them. CDR3 region: CATSGSFPEKAEQYF. The CDR3, as DNA: TGTGCCACCAGTGGATCTTTCCCAGAAAAGGCCGAGCAGTACTTC.

The rearrangement links TRBV2 to TRBJ1-5; D not resolved. CDR3 size: 15 residues. Germline V gene data show CDR1 as SNHLY and CDR2 as FYNNEI. With 1 base removed from V and 0 bases from J, the gap between germline ends came to 7 bases. The CDR3 DNA is TGTGCCAGCAGTGAAGAGGTTCGTAGCAATCAGCCCCAGCATTTT. Translation: CASSEEVRSNQPQHF.

The chain has TRBV20-1 and TRBJ2-3, with 14 nucleotides matching TRBD2. The germline gives CDR1 DFQATT, CDR2 SNEGSKA (reference sequence). The J segment lost 6 bases and the V segment lost 5 bases, leaving 7 bases of the junction unmatched. The CDR3 loop spans 15 amino acids. The CDR3 DNA is TGCAGTGCTGAGGAGACTAGCGGGGGGGCTGATACGCAGTATTTT. Its translation: CSAEETSGGADTQYF.

The chain's CDR3 is CASSTQGAGMNTEAFF. In nucleotides, the CDR3 is TGTGCCAGTAGTACTCAGGGGGCAGGGATGAACACTGAAGCTTTCTTT. The chain joins TRBV19 to TRBJ1-1; TRBD1 aligns across 8 bases. V gave up 4 bases and J gave up 0 bases; unmatched junction bases: 7. Germline values: CDR1 LNHDA, CDR2 SQIVND (reference sequence). This CDR3 contains 16 residues.

CDR3 loop: CASSFQGETQYF. As DNA, the CDR3 is TGTGCCAGCAGTTTCCAGGGAGAGACCCAGTACTTC. V usage is TRBV27 and J usage is TRBJ2-5, with TRBD1 as a possible D gene (5 bases). Trimming pared 3 bases from V and 4 bases from J, leaving 6 bases between. There are 12 residues in the CDR3. The germline V gene has CDR1 MNHEY and CDR2 SMNVEV (reference sequence).

V gene TRBV6-1 combines with J gene TRBJ2-3; D unresolved. CDR3 size: 16 residues. Deletions cut 4 bases from V and 5 bases from J, with 19 bases between. CDR1 MNHNS and CDR2 SASEGT come from the germline V gene. CDR3 in amino acids: CASSGQSMGGGDTQYF. CDR3 nucleotide sequence: TGTGCCAGCAGTGGACAAAGTATGGGCGGTGGAGATACGCAGTATTTT.

This chain connects TRBV5-1 to TRBJ1-1, with a weak D call TRBD1 (5 bases). Trimming took off 7 bases at V and 3 bases at J, with 13 bases between the two ends. This CDR3 region has 13 residues. CDR1 and CDR2 from the germline V gene are SGHRS and YFSETQ. The CDR3 sequence: CASWEGGDTEAFF. The CDR3, as DNA: TGCGCCAGCTGGGAAGGAGGGGACACTGAAGCTTTCTTT.

The CDR3 reads CASSLPQGFNEQFF. CDR3 coding DNA: TGCGCCAGCAGCCTACCACAGGGTTTCAATGAGCAGTTCTTC. The chain couples TRBV5-1 to TRBJ2-1; possibly TRBD1 for D (6 bases). The V gene lost 4 bases and the J gene lost 6 bases, with 14 bases spanning the gap. This CDR3 comprises 14 residues. Germline V gene data show CDR1 as SGHRS and CDR2 as YFSETQ.

This clonotype was counted a few times. The CDR3 is CASSLAGEYEQYF. The CDR3, as DNA: TGTGCCAGCAGCTTAGCTGGGGAGTACGAGCAGTACTTC. J is TRBJ2-7 and V is TRBV7-9; D may be TRBD2 (5 bases). The length of the CDR3 is 13 residues. Between the trimmed V and J ends, which lost 0 bases and 4 bases, there was a span of 7 bases. Per germline, CDR1 SEHNR and CDR2 FQNEAQ (reference sequence).

In this sample, this clonotype turned up a few times. The chain joins TRBV2 to TRBJ1-6; 7 bases are shared with TRBD1. There are 14 residues in the CDR3. Germline CDR1 SNHLY, CDR2 FYNNEI. Losses at the gene ends were 5 bases for V and 7 bases for J; bases not matched to a gene: 5. The CDR3 reads CASSPQGDNSPLHF. The CDR3 bases are TGTGCCAGCAGTCCCCAGGGGGACAATTCACCCCTCCACTTT.

The J gene is TRBJ1-1, the V gene TRBV20-1, with D hard to call. There are 14 residues in the CDR3. With 1 base removed from V and 4 bases from J, the gap between germline ends came to 13 bases. The germline CDR1 and CDR2 sequences are DFQATT and SNEGSKA (reference sequence). In DNA, the CDR3 is TGCAGTGCTAGAGGGGATGGGTGGGGCACTGAAGCTTTCTTT. It yields the protein CSARGDGWGTEAFF.

The V call is TRBV11-3, the J call TRBJ1-3; 8 nucleotides align to TRBD1. V trimming: 5 bases; J trimming: 8 bases; junction bases outside the gene matches: 5. The CDR3 contains 13 residues. Per germline, CDR1 SGHNT and CDR2 YENEEA. The CDR3 is CASSPDRGHTIYF. As DNA, the CDR3 is TGTGCCAGCAGCCCCGACAGGGGTCACACCATATATTTT. Full variable domain (remainder filled in from reference TRBV11-3 and TRBJ1-3): EAGVVQSPRYKIIEKKQPVAFWCNPISGHNTLYWYLQNLGQGPELLIRYENEEAVDDSQLPKDRFSAERLKGVDSTLKIQPAELGDSAVYLCASSPDRGHTIYFGEGSWLTVV.

V usage is TRBV15 and J usage is TRBJ2-7; D ambiguous. The CDR3 runs to 14 residues. Trimming took 0 bases from V and 0 from J, leaving 6 bases between them. Germline assignment: CDR1 LNHNV and CDR2 YYDKDF (reference sequence). The CDR3 DNA reads as TGTGCCACCAGCAGAGATGTTAGCTCCTACGAGCAGTACTTC. Its translation: CATSRDVSSYEQYF.

This clonotype was found a few times. The J gene is TRBJ1-5, the V gene TRBV12-3 or TRBV12-4, with D possibly matching TRBD1 (5 bases). Deletions cut 1 base from V and 0 bases from J, with 10 bases between. The CDR3 runs to 16 residues. As DNA, the CDR3 is TGTGCCAGCAGTTTAGGTGGGGGGAATAGCAATCAGCCCCAGCATTTT. It encodes CASSLGGGNSNQPQHF.

This clonotype turned up a few times. The chain couples TRBV6-5 to TRBJ2-5; 10 bases map to TRBD2. This CDR3 has 14 amino acids. Germline CDR1 reads MNHEY; CDR2 reads SVGAGI. V gave up 2 bases and J gave up 5 bases; unmatched junction bases: 2. The CDR3 loop is CASSYQTSGETQYF. The CDR3 region has the DNA TGTGCCAGCAGTTACCAGACTAGCGGGGAGACCCAGTACTTC.

The CDR3 region has the DNA TGCAGTGCCGGGACAGGGGGGCACTATGGCTACACCTTC. Translating gives CSAGTGGHYGYTF. The chain uses TRBV20-1 and TRBJ1-2, with 11 bases identical to TRBD1. The ends lost 6 bases at V and 3 bases at J; junction bases unmatched: 3. The CDR3 extends over 13 amino acids. Germline CDR1 reads DFQATT; CDR2 reads SNEGSKA (reference sequence).

The sample holds a few counts of this clonotype. This chain links TRBV15 with TRBJ1-6; perhaps TRBD1 as D (6 bases). The CDR3 loop spans 15 amino acids. The V end was cut by 0 bases, the J end by 9 bases, with 12 bases between. Per germline, CDR1 LNHNV and CDR2 YYDKDF (reference sequence). The CDR3 loop is CATSRDGQFVSPLHF. The CDR3 DNA reads TGTGCCACCAGCAGAGATGGACAGTTTGTTTCACCCCTCCACTTT.

The CDR3 sequence: CAWSVYRTGGTEAFF. The CDR3 coding sequence is TGTGCCTGGAGTGTATATCGGACAGGCGGCACTGAAGCTTTCTTT. The chain has TRBV30 and TRBJ1-1; the match to TRBD1 covers 7 bases. J lost 4 bases, V lost 0 bases, and 8 bases had no gene match. This CDR3 region has 15 residues. In germline, CDR1 is GTSNPN, CDR2 SVGIG (reference sequence).

The chain combines TRBV29-1 with TRBJ1-2; no firm D call. Germline CDR1 SQVTM, CDR2 ANQGSEA. The CDR3 spans 13 residues. V was pared by 7 bases and J by 4 bases, with 16 bases between. Written as DNA, the CDR3 is TGCAGCGCTACAAGAGGCGTGGGCTATGGCTACACCTTC. Amino acid sequence: CSATRGVGYGYTF.

This clonotype has only a few counts. The V and J genes are TRBV12-3 or TRBV12-4 and TRBJ2-3, with D hard to call. This CDR3 spans 11 amino acids. Between the trimmed V and J ends, which lost 2 bases and 3 bases, there was a span of 0 bases. The CDR3 is CASSLTDTQYF. The CDR3 DNA follows: TGTGCCAGCAGTTTAACAGATACGCAGTATTTT.

The rearrangement joins TRBV7-6 to TRBJ2-3, with 10 bases identical to TRBD2. The J segment lost 2 bases and the V segment lost 5 bases, leaving 4 bases of the junction unmatched. CDR1 is SGHVS and CDR2 is FNYEAQ in the germline V gene. The CDR3 consists of 15 residues. The CDR3 here is CASSQLAGDTDTQYF. The CDR3 DNA sequence: TGTGCCAGCAGCCAGCTAGCGGGGGACACAGATACGCAGTATTTT.

This chain uses TRBV5-4 with TRBJ1-3, with D unresolved. Trimming removed 0 bases from V and 2 bases from J, with 3 bases in between. The germline CDR1 and CDR2 sequences are SGHNT and YYREEE (reference sequence). This CDR3 is built from 13 residues. In DNA form, the CDR3 reads TGTGCCAGCAGCTTGGATCCTGGAAACACCATATATTTT. This encodes CASSLDPGNTIYF.

V gene TRBV9 combines with J gene TRBJ1-6; D might be TRBD1 (6 bases). Germline V gene data show CDR1 as SGDLS and CDR2 as YYNGEE. The CDR3 runs to 16 residues. Trimming left V 4 bases short and J 6 bases short, with 17 bases between. The CDR3, as DNA: TGTGCCAGCAGCTCCGGGGGCGCGTTTATTAATTCACCCCTCCACTTT. Translating it yields CASSSGGAFINSPLHF.

This clonotype has a handful of counts. V is TRBV19 and J is TRBJ2-2; the D is unclear. Per the germline V gene, CDR1 is LNHDA and CDR2 is SQIVND (reference sequence). The CDR3 covers 17 residues. Trimming cost V 2 bases and J 6 bases, with 19 bases left between them. As DNA, the CDR3 is TGTGCCAGTAGTATATTAGGCAGAGCTCGAATTCCCGGGGAGCTGTTTTTT. Translated, it gives CASSILGRARIPGELFF. Based on the CDR3 plus reference TRBV19 and TRBJ2-2, the full variable domain is DGGITQSPKYLFRKEGQNVTLSCEQNLNHDAMYWYRQDPGQGLRLIYYSQIVNDFQKGDIAEGYSVSREKKESFPLTVTSAQKNPTAFYLCASSILGRARIPGELFFGEGSRLTVL.

J is TRBJ1-1 and V is TRBV18; D is perhaps TRBD1 (6 bases). Germline values: CDR1 KGHSH, CDR2 LQKENI. Trimming shortened V by 3 bases and J by 1 base, and 12 bases separated the two germline ends. The CDR3 runs to 15 residues. The CDR3 sequence is CASSPKQGANTEAFF. CDR3 bases: TGTGCCAGCTCACCGAAACAGGGTGCGAACACTGAAGCTTTCTTT.